Sequencing of this TCR beta chain was carried out in a study of cytomegalovirus exposure and HLA in healthy donors. This clone turned up a few times. The antigen is undetermined. The CDR3 totals 13 residues. V shed 4 bases and J 4 bases; nucleotides not matched to a gene: 3. Germline V CDR1 and CDR2: WNHNN, SYGVQD (reference sequence). Study-level findings and limits: Being productive about 87% or about 30% of the time was typical of most TCR beta V segments in an earlier analysis. In most subjects, TCR beta sequences reportedly gave accurate predictions of HLA-A and HLA-B alleles. Specific recognition of CMV antigens was confirmed in vitro for a few chains (all CMV-associated).

It was with 60 Vbeta and 13 Jbeta primers that the PCR ran. Profiling relied on immunoSEQ multiplex PCR, and the TCRdb table lists in-frame clones only, not all of them. The sample holds 95,000 to 150,000 clones, 80% to 85% seen once. Specimen: PBMCs. The chain uses TRBV10-1 and TRBJ1-2, with 7 bases identical to TRBD1. This TCR came from a man aged 30 to 45 in good health and CMV-seronegative. CDR3 amino acids: CASSAGQTYGYTF. DNA of the CDR3: TGCGCCAGCAGTGCGGGACAGACCTATGGCTACACCTTC.